Shown below are 23 T cell receptor beta chains from a single sample sequenced in a study of blood T cell repertoires in COVID-19. Profiling relied on immunoSEQ multiplex PCR, and the TCRdb table lists in-frame clones only, not all of them. The table has about 350,000 clones, 87% seen once. Sequenced material: PBMCs or T cells enriched from blood (not recorded which). Receptor source: a woman in her 30s who had recovered from COVID-19.

The rearrangement links TRBV12-3 or TRBV12-4 to TRBJ1-2; D remains ambiguous. V was pared by 4 bases and J by 13 bases, with 10 bases between. The CDR3 has 10 amino acids. CDR3 sequence reads: CASSSGEATF. The CDR3 DNA follows: TGTGCCAGCAGTTCCGGGGAGGCCACCTTC.

This clone was seen just once. The CDR3 region is CASSQLGDEQYF. The CDR3 region has the DNA TGTGCCAGCAGCCAACTAGGGGACGAGCAGTACTTC. This chain joins TRBV3-1 (or the pseudogene TRBV3-2) and TRBJ2-7; maybe TRBD1 (5 bases). From germline, CDR1 is LGHDT and CDR2 YNNKEL (reference sequence). The CDR3 loop spans 12 amino acids. V lost 2 bases and J 5 bases, leaving 7 bases between the germline ends.

V usage is TRBV5-6 and J usage is TRBJ2-1; D ambiguous. In germline, CDR1 is SGHDT, CDR2 YYEEEE. The CDR3 has 13 amino acids. Trimming took off 0 bases at V and 8 bases at J, with 9 bases between the two ends. Here the CDR3 reads CASSLVGRDEQFF. The CDR3 region has the DNA TGTGCCAGCAGCTTGGTCGGTCGGGATGAGCAGTTCTTC. The whole variable domain, remainder taken from reference TRBV5-6 and TRBJ2-1, is DAGVTQSPTHLIKTRGQQVTLRCSPKSGHDTVSWYQQALGQGPQFIFQYYEEEERQRGNFPDRFSGHQFPNYSSELNVNALLLGDSALYLCASSLVGRDEQFFGPGTRLTVL.

The chain links TRBV15 to TRBJ2-7, with 7 bases fitting TRBD2. Trimming removed 5 bases from V and 2 bases from J; junction bases left unmatched: 6. The CDR3 is 14 residues long. Germline assignment: CDR1 LNHNV and CDR2 YYDKDF (reference sequence). CDR3 in DNA: TGTGCCACCAGCTATAGCGGGCAGACCTACGAGCAGTACTTC. Its translation is CATSYSGQTYEQYF.

This chain connects TRBV11-2 to TRBJ1-6; TRBD1 agrees at 7 bases. This CDR3 contains 17 residues. CDR1 SGHAT and CDR2 FQNNGV come from the germline V gene. J gave up 3 bases and V 0 bases, and 5 bases lay outside the gene matches. Written as DNA, the CDR3 is TGTGCCAGCAGCTTAGAAGGGGACAGAATCTATAATTCACCCCTCCACTTT. This codes for CASSLEGDRIYNSPLHF.

The chain is built from TRBV6-5 and TRBJ2-5; D is undetermined. Germline V CDR1 and CDR2: MNHEY, SVGAGI. CDR3 length: 14 amino acids. V was clipped by 0 bases and J by 5 bases, with 10 bases between them. The CDR3 loop reads CASSYSSGGETQYF. The CDR3 bases are TGTGCCAGCAGTTACTCGAGTGGCGGTGAGACCCAGTACTTC.

The chain employs TRBV9 and TRBJ1-3, with 9 nucleotides matching TRBD1. The V gene end was trimmed by 2 bases and the J gene end by 7 bases; junction bases not matched to a gene: 7. Germline V gene sequence: CDR1 SGDLS, CDR2 YYNGEE. This CDR3 spans 15 amino acids. CDR3 loop: CASSVDRGPWNTIYF. The DNA of the CDR3 is TGTGCCAGCAGCGTGGACAGGGGTCCGTGGAACACCATATATTTT.

The rearrangement joins TRBV19 to TRBJ2-1; D is possibly TRBD1 (6 bases). This CDR3 contains 14 residues. The V end was cut by 2 bases, the J end by 4 bases, with 9 bases between. CDR1 is LNHDA, CDR2 SQIVND, per germline (reference sequence). Here the CDR3 reads CASSIPGTYNEQFF. DNA of the CDR3: TGTGCCAGTAGTATACCCGGGACATACAATGAGCAGTTCTTC.

V gene TRBV2 combines with J gene TRBJ1-4; weak D call: TRBD1 (5 bases). In germline, CDR1 is SNHLY, CDR2 FYNNEI. Deletions cut 2 bases from V and 2 bases from J, with 15 bases between. The CDR3 sequence is 17 residues long. The CDR3 coding sequence is TGTGCCAGCAGTGAACGGTTGAGACAGTCGACTAATGAAAAACTGTTTTTT. This gives the protein CASSERLRQSTNEKLFF.

The chain links TRBV6-2 or TRBV6-3 to TRBJ2-3, with a tentative D call TRBD1 (5 bases). Germline CDR1 is MNHEY and CDR2 is SVGEGT. V dropped 0 bases and J dropped 4 bases, with 11 bases sitting between them. This CDR3 spans 15 amino acids. CDR3: CASSYSAGWADTQYF. The DNA of the CDR3 is TGTGCCAGCAGTTACTCCGCAGGGTGGGCAGATACGCAGTATTTT.

This clone was detected only once. This chain uses TRBV3-1 (or the pseudogene TRBV3-2) with TRBJ2-7, with D hard to call. Germline V gives CDR1 LGHDT, CDR2 YNNKEL (reference sequence). CDR3 length: 13 residues. The ends were cut back, 1 base at V and 3 bases at J, with 7 bases in the middle. CDR3: CASSQGPGYEQYF. CDR3 in DNA: TGTGCCAGCAGCCAAGGGCCGGGCTACGAGCAGTACTTC.

This rearrangement joins TRBV9 to TRBJ2-6; 8 bases agree with TRBD1. V shed 5 bases, J shed 0 bases, and the junction held 7 bases outside the gene matches. The CDR3 covers 17 residues. Germline loops: CDR1 SGDLS, CDR2 YYNGEE. CDR3 nucleotides: TGTGCCAGCAGAGGACAGGGCCTGAGCTCTGGGGCCAACGTCCTGACTTTC. Translating gives CASRGQGLSSGANVLTF.

This chain uses TRBV19 with TRBJ1-3; a possible D gene is TRBD1 (5 bases). CDR1 is LNHDA and CDR2 is SQIVND in the germline V gene (reference sequence). The CDR3 extends over 16 amino acids. The ends were cut back, 5 bases at V and 5 bases at J, with 19 bases in the middle. The CDR3 nucleotides are TGTGCCAGTAGTTGGGACTACAGAATACTTCGAAACACCATATATTTT. Translation: CASSWDYRILRNTIYF.

The chain joins TRBV13 to TRBJ2-7, with unresolved D. The V gene lost 2 bases and the J gene lost 0 bases, with 11 bases spanning the gap. The CDR3 is 15 residues long. Germline-derived CDR1 and CDR2 are PRHDT and FYEKMQ (reference sequence). This CDR3 is CASSLSRSSSYEQYF. In DNA form, the CDR3 reads TGTGCCAGCAGCTTATCACGTTCGAGCTCCTACGAGCAGTACTTC. The full variable domain, with the rest looked up from reference TRBV13 and TRBJ2-7, is AAGVIQSPRHLIKEKRETATLKCYPIPRHDTVYWYQQGPGQDPQFLISFYEKMQSDKGSIPDRFSAQQFSDYHSELNMSSLELGDSALYFCASSLSRSSSYEQYFGPGTRLTVT.

This chain joins TRBV5-1 and TRBJ1-3; D unclear. Trimming removed 0 bases from V and 4 bases from J, with 8 bases in between. Looked up from germline, CDR1 is SGHRS and CDR2 is YFSETQ. CDR3 length: 14 residues. The CDR3 loop is CASSLATAGNTIYF. Here the CDR3 DNA reads TGCGCCAGCAGCTTGGCTACAGCCGGAAACACCATATATTTT.

This chain joins TRBV11-2 and TRBJ2-6; a possible D gene is TRBD1 (5 bases). This CDR3 spans 16 amino acids. The germline CDR1 and CDR2 sequences are SGHAT and FQNNGV. V was cut by 5 bases and J by 4 bases, with 15 bases left in between. The CDR3 coding sequence is TGTGCCAGCAGCCAAACAGGCGTGGTGGGGGCCAACGTCCTGACTTTC. It codes for CASSQTGVVGANVLTF.

Only one count was recorded for this clone. The V call is TRBV5-6, the J call TRBJ1-3, with 7 bases identical to TRBD1. The germline V gene encodes CDR1 SGHDT and CDR2 YYEEEE. The CDR3 has 13 amino acids. The ends lost 3 bases at V and 7 bases at J; junction bases unmatched: 4. The CDR3 reads CASSSGQANTIYF. The CDR3, as DNA: TGTGCCAGCAGCTCTGGACAGGCGAACACCATATATTTT.

The J gene is TRBJ1-5, the V gene TRBV19, with a tentative D call TRBD1 (5 bases). This CDR3 region has 16 residues. The V and J ends lost 7 bases and 0 bases respectively, with 16 bases between them. Looked up from germline, CDR1 is LNHDA and CDR2 is SQIVND (reference sequence). The DNA of the CDR3 is TGTGCCAGTACCTCACTTTTAGACAGTAGCAATCAGCCCCAGCATTTT. This encodes CASTSLLDSSNQPQHF.

V is TRBV13 and J is TRBJ1-3, with D unclear. CDR1 PRHDT and CDR2 FYEKMQ come from the germline V gene (reference sequence). This CDR3 comprises 13 residues. V lost 3 bases and J 7 bases, leaving 10 bases between the germline ends. The CDR3 sequence is CASSLSSGNTIYF. Written as DNA, the CDR3 is TGTGCCAGCAGCTTGTCGTCGGGGAACACCATATATTTT.

The chain carries TRBV5-1 and TRBJ1-2, with D maybe TRBD1 (6 bases). V was cut by 4 bases and J by 8 bases, with 18 bases left in between. Per germline, CDR1 SGHRS and CDR2 YFSETQ. The CDR3 sequence is 14 residues long. In DNA, the CDR3 is TGCGCCAGCAGCATCGCAGGGGCCGCGGAAGGCTACACCTTC. The encoded protein is CASSIAGAAEGYTF.

The chain uses TRBV27 and TRBJ1-5, with a tentative D call TRBD1 (5 bases). This CDR3 has 14 amino acids. Trimming pared 6 bases from V and 4 bases from J, leaving 13 bases between. Germline CDR1 MNHEY, CDR2 SMNVEV (reference sequence). The CDR3 region is CASSVVGGNQPQHF. DNA for the CDR3: TGTGCCAGCAGCGTAGTGGGGGGGAATCAGCCCCAGCATTTT.

This chain uses TRBV27 with TRBJ1-3, with 8 bases lining up with TRBD1. The CDR3 has 15 amino acids. Germline loops: CDR1 MNHEY, CDR2 SMNVEV (reference sequence). V was pared by 5 bases and J by 4 bases, with 7 bases of the junction left unmatched. In DNA, the CDR3 is TGTGCCAGCAGTACCAACAGGGGGTCCGGAAACACCATATATTTT. Its protein product is CASSTNRGSGNTIYF.

About this clone itself: One junction end disagrees with the germline gene, perhaps due to a read error. CDR3 sequence reads: CARSDRGGDGGYTF. In DNA, the CDR3 is TGTGCCCGCAGTGACCGGGGGGGGGACGGAGGCTACACCTTC. The gene calls are TRBV6-4 and TRBJ1-2, with D maybe TRBD1 (5 bases). CDR1 MRHNA and CDR2 SNTAGT come from the germline V gene. The CDR3 covers 14 residues.